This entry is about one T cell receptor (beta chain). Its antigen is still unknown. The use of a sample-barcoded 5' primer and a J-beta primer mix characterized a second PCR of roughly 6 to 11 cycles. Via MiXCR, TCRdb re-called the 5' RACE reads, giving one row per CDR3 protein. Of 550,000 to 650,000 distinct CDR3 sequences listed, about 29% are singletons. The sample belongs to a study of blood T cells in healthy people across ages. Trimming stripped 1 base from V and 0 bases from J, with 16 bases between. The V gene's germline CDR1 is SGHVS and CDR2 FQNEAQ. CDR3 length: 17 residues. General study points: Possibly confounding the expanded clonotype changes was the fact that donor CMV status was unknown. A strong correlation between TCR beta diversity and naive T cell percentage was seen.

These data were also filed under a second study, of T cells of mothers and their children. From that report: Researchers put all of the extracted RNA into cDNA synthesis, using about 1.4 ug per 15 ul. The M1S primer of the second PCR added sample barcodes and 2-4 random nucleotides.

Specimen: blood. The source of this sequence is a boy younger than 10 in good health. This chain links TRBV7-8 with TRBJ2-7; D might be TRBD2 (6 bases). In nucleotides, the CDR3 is TGTGCCAGCAGCTTAGAGTCAGGTAGCGGAATCTCCTACGAGCAGTACTTC. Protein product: CASSLESGSGISYEQYF. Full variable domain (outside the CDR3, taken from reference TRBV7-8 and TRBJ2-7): GAGVSQSPRYKVAKRGQDVALRCDPISGHVSLFWYQQALGQGPEFLTYFQNEAQLDKSGLPSDRFFAERPEGSVSTLKIQRTQQEDSAVYLCASSLESGSGISYEQYFGPGTRLTVT.